The 18 T cell receptor beta chains in this list originate from one sample, sequenced in a study of shared clonotypes between healthy human individuals. Terminally differentiated effector memory CD45RA+ cells were left out of the naive CD8 fraction, which was CD45RO-negative and positively selected for CCR7. This table comes from immunoSEQ multiplex PCR, and its TCRdb copy is limited to in-frame clones, with some not included. The data show millions of clones, 85% to 95% seen once. The sample comprised naive CD8+ T cells sorted from blood. The receptors here all came from a man aged 18 to 30 in good health.

About this clone: In the same sample, other DNA sequences code for this CDR3. The chain joins TRBV6-5 to TRBJ2-2, with no clear D. The CDR3 extends over 14 amino acids. The germline V gene encodes CDR1 MNHEY and CDR2 SVGAGI. Trimming removed 3 bases from V and 4 bases from J, with 9 bases in between. CDR3 coding DNA: TGTGCCAGCAGTTATGGAGTTGGCACCGGGGAGCTGTTTTTT. Amino acid sequence: CASSYGVGTGELFF.

The chain is built from TRBV27 and TRBJ2-1; D is ambiguous. Germline lookup yields CDR1 MNHEY and CDR2 SMNVEV (reference sequence). V gave up 1 base and J gave up 6 bases, with 7 bases separating them. The CDR3 is made up of 13 amino acids. CDR3 bases: TGTGCCAGCAGTTTATTGAGCCCCAATGAGCAGTTCTTC. Its protein product is CASSLLSPNEQFF.

The chain couples TRBV4-1 to TRBJ1-5; TRBD1 might be the D (6 bases). Germline V gene sequence: CDR1 MGHRA, CDR2 YSYEKL. The CDR3 length is 14 residues. The V end was cut by 4 bases, the J end by 2 bases, with 9 bases between. The chain's CDR3 is CASSPAGGNQPQHF. For the CDR3, the DNA is TGCGCCAGCAGCCCCGCAGGGGGCAATCAGCCCCAGCATTTT.

The chain links TRBV6-6 to TRBJ2-7; 10 positions match TRBD1. The germline V gene encodes CDR1 MNHNY and CDR2 SVGAGI (reference sequence). There are 14 residues in the CDR3. V was pared by 6 bases and J by 5 bases, with 7 bases of the junction left unmatched. The DNA for the CDR3 is TGTGCCAGCAGAGACCGGGACAGGGGAAACGAGCAGTACTTC. It yields the protein CASRDRDRGNEQYF.

The chain recombines TRBV30 with TRBJ2-4; D possibly matches TRBD1 or TRBD2 (5 bases each). Trimming removed 6 bases from V and 2 bases from J, with 8 bases in between. The CDR3 contains 12 residues. Looked up from germline, CDR1 is GTSNPN and CDR2 is SVGIG (reference sequence). The DNA for the CDR3 is TGTGCCTGTGAGGGGACCAAAAACATTCAGTACTTC. This codes for CACEGTKNIQYF.

The rearrangement joins TRBV7-9 to TRBJ1-1; weak D call: TRBD1 (5 bases). V was trimmed by 1 base and J by 5 bases, leaving 11 bases between them. Germline values: CDR1 SEHNR, CDR2 FQNEAQ (reference sequence). This CDR3 is 14 amino acids long. Here the CDR3 DNA reads TGTGCCAGCAGCTTAGAAGGGTGGGGGACTGAAGCTTTCTTT. Its protein product is CASSLEGWGTEAFF.

About this clone: Other DNA sequences in the same sample also yield this CDR3. The chain is built from TRBV7-9 and TRBJ2-7; no reliable D call. From germline, CDR1 is SEHNR and CDR2 FQNEAQ (reference sequence). This CDR3 comprises 13 residues. V dropped 0 bases and J dropped 3 bases, with 6 bases sitting between them. The CDR3 loop reads CASSLASRYEQYF. In DNA form, the CDR3 reads TGTGCCAGCAGCTTAGCATCACGCTACGAGCAGTACTTC.

The chain carries TRBV7-9 and TRBJ2-5; D not certain. The DNA end favors TRBJ2-7, so the J call may be wrong. The CDR3 has 17 amino acids. The germline V gene encodes CDR1 SEHNR and CDR2 FQNEAQ (reference sequence). In DNA, the CDR3 is TGTGCCAGCAGCTTCGACCCCCGGGCGAACCCTTCCTACGAGCAGTACTTC. Protein product: CASSFDPRANPSYEQYF.

The V and J genes are TRBV30 and TRBJ2-5, with 7 bases lining up with TRBD2. V lost 3 bases and J lost 0; bases outside the gene matches: 7. The germline CDR1 and CDR2 sequences are GTSNPN and SVGIG (reference sequence). The CDR3 is 15 residues long. CDR3 region: CAWSVTGLHQETQYF. Here the CDR3 DNA reads TGTGCCTGGAGCGTTACGGGACTACACCAAGAGACCCAGTACTTC.

The V call is TRBV4-3, the J call TRBJ2-1, with D tentatively TRBD2 (5 bases). Trimming left V 4 bases short and J 7 bases short, with 14 bases between. There are 14 residues in the CDR3. The V gene's germline CDR1 is LGHNA and CDR2 YSLEER. The CDR3 bases are TGCGCCAGCAGCCTAGCACTAGGAAGGAATGAGCAGTTCTTC. It specifies CASSLALGRNEQFF.

This clone was counted a single time. The gene calls are TRBV7-8 and TRBJ2-5; 8 positions agree with TRBD2. Germline-derived CDR1 and CDR2 are SGHVS and FQNEAQ. The CDR3 has 16 amino acids. The junction had 12 bases not matched to a gene; V was cut back by 7 bases and J by 2 bases. CDR3 coding DNA: TGTGCCAGCACCCAGTCAGCTAGCGGGCATCAAGAGACCCAGTACTTC. Translation: CASTQSASGHQETQYF. Full variable domain (remainder filled in from reference TRBV7-8 and TRBJ2-5): GAGVSQSPRYKVAKRGQDVALRCDPISGHVSLFWYQQALGQGPEFLTYFQNEAQLDKSGLPSDRFFAERPEGSVSTLKIQRTQQEDSAVYLCASTQSASGHQETQYFGPGTRLLVL.

This chain joins TRBV9 and TRBJ2-3, with D perhaps TRBD1 (6 bases). The germline V and J ends were trimmed by 0 bases and 6 bases, with 11 bases remaining between them. Germline assignment: CDR1 SGDLS and CDR2 YYNGEE. This CDR3 contains 14 residues. CDR3 DNA sequence: TGTGCCAGCAGCGTAGAGACTGGGGGCGATACGCAGTATTTT. Translated, it gives CASSVETGGDTQYF.

The chain carries TRBV5-4 and TRBJ1-6, with D possibly being TRBD1 (6 bases). The V gene's germline CDR1 is SGHNT and CDR2 YYREEE (reference sequence). The CDR3 runs to 18 residues. Trimming removed 3 bases from V and 0 bases from J, with 16 bases in between. This CDR3 reads CASSSSDSSSSYNSPLHF. For the CDR3, the DNA is TGTGCCAGCAGCTCCTCGGACAGTTCGAGCTCCTATAATTCACCCCTCCACTTT.

A remark on this clone: A read error is possible here, since a much larger clone lies one base away. The rearrangement joins TRBV5-8 to TRBJ2-7; D call uncertain. This CDR3 has 11 residues. Trimming left V 3 bases short and J 2 bases short, with 3 bases between. CDR1 and CDR2 from the germline V gene are SGHTS and YDEGEE. CDR3 nucleotide sequence: TGTGCCAGCAGCTGGGCCTACGAGCAGTACTTC. It specifies CASSWAYEQYF.

The J gene is TRBJ1-5, the V gene TRBV2; D call uncertain. The CDR3 length is 14 residues. The germline gives CDR1 SNHLY, CDR2 FYNNEI. V lost 7 bases and J 0 bases, leaving 10 bases between the germline ends. The CDR3 protein is CASNGRSSNQPQHF. CDR3 coding DNA: TGTGCCAGCAATGGGAGGAGTAGCAATCAGCCCCAGCATTTT. The whole variable domain, filled in from reference TRBV2 and TRBJ1-5, reads EPEVTQTPSHQVTQMGQEVILRCVPISNHLYFYWYRQILGQKVEFLVSFYNNEISEKSEIFDDQFSVERPDGSNFTLKIRSTKLEDSAMYFCASNGRSSNQPQHFGDGTRLSIL.

The genes are TRBV19 and TRBJ1-2; TRBD1 matches 8 bases. The CDR3 runs 13 residues. Germline V gene sequence: CDR1 LNHDA, CDR2 SQIVND (reference sequence). Germline trimming cut 6 bases from V and 7 bases from J; bases unmatched to any gene: 7. The CDR3 loop reads CASSGGTGRGYTF. In DNA, the CDR3 is TGTGCCAGTAGCGGCGGGACAGGACGTGGCTACACCTTC.

The chain uses TRBV2 and TRBJ1-2; TRBD1 is a possible D gene (5 bases). This CDR3 region has 12 residues. The germline V gene has CDR1 SNHLY and CDR2 FYNNEI. The germline V and J ends were trimmed by 4 bases and 5 bases, with 8 bases remaining between them. CDR3 nucleotide sequence: TGTGCCAGCAGTGGCCGACAGTATGGCTACACCTTC. Translation gives CASSGRQYGYTF.

V and J are TRBV15 and TRBJ1-2, with TRBD1 identical over 8 bases. Looked up from germline, CDR1 is LNHNV and CDR2 is YYDKDF (reference sequence). There are 15 residues in the CDR3. V shed 5 bases, J shed 8 bases, and the junction held 13 bases outside the gene matches. In nucleotides, the CDR3 is TGTGCCACCAGCCACAATAATCGACAGGGGCAGGGCTACACCTTC. Its protein is CATSHNNRQGQGYTF.